The 9 T cell receptor beta chains given below trace back to one sample, sequenced in a study of blood T cell repertoires in COVID-19. TCRdb's copy holds only in-frame clones and misses some; the assay was immunoSEQ multiplex PCR. This table has 500,000 to 600,000 clones, around nine tenths appearing once. The specimen sequenced was peripheral blood. The receptors were sampled from a woman aged 45-60 years with COVID-19, enrolled during active disease.

The V and J genes are TRBV28 and TRBJ1-5, with D perhaps TRBD1 (6 bases). V lost 3 bases to trimming and J lost 6 bases, with 12 bases between them. Germline CDR1 MDHEN, CDR2 SYDVKM. The CDR3 extends over 14 amino acids. The DNA for the CDR3 is TGTGCCAGCAGTTTTAACAGGGAACCTCAGCCCCAGCATTTT. Its translation: CASSFNREPQPQHF.

V is TRBV7-6 and J is TRBJ1-3; D is uncertain. The CDR3 extends over 16 amino acids. Looked up from germline, CDR1 is SGHVS and CDR2 is FNYEAQ. The V and J ends lost 1 base and 4 bases respectively, with 14 bases between them. The CDR3 DNA reads TGTGCCAGCAGCTTAGAGGCAACCCTCGGGGGAAACACCATATATTTT. Protein sequence: CASSLEATLGGNTIYF.

This sequence joins TRBV5-1 and TRBJ2-7; TRBD1 aligns across 7 bases. Germline-derived CDR1 and CDR2 are SGHRS and YFSETQ. The length of the CDR3 is 13 residues. The V and J ends lost 2 bases and 2 bases, in that order; junction bases with no gene match: 1. CDR3: CASSFTGAYEQYF. The CDR3 bases are TGCGCCAGCAGCTTTACAGGGGCCTACGAGCAGTACTTC.

V and J are TRBV5-1 and TRBJ1-1; D call uncertain. The CDR3 extends over 14 amino acids. V dropped 1 base and J dropped 2 bases, with 9 bases sitting between them. Germline CDR1 is SGHRS and CDR2 is YFSETQ. Here the CDR3 reads CASSLFGGNTEAFF. CDR3 bases: TGCGCCAGCAGCTTGTTTGGCGGAAACACTGAAGCTTTCTTT.

CDR3 nucleotide sequence: TGTGCCAGCAGAGACAGGGGTCTAGGAGATACGCAGTATTTT. It yields the protein CASRDRGLGDTQYF. The chain couples TRBV6-5 to TRBJ2-3, with 8 bases lining up with TRBD1. From germline, CDR1 is MNHEY and CDR2 SVGAGI. J was trimmed by 5 bases and V by 6 bases; bases with no gene match: 7. The CDR3 contains 14 residues.

The chain uses TRBV6-5 and TRBJ1-5; D is unresolved. Trimming cost V 7 bases and J 1 base, with 8 bases left between them. Germline V gene lookup returns CDR1 MNHEY and CDR2 SVGAGI. The CDR3 sequence is 13 residues long. The CDR3: CASMRGSNQPQHF. In nucleotides, the CDR3 is TGTGCCAGCATGAGAGGGAGCAATCAGCCCCAGCATTTT.

In its sample, this clone was seen once. The J gene is TRBJ2-3, the V gene TRBV5-4; D ambiguous. This CDR3 has 15 amino acids. V lost 0 bases to trimming and J lost 2 bases, with 10 bases between them. CDR1 and CDR2 from the germline V gene are SGHNT and YYREEE (reference sequence). The CDR3 here is CASSLGLSTTDTQYF. In nucleotides, the CDR3 is TGTGCCAGCAGCTTGGGACTCTCAACCACAGATACGCAGTATTTT.

The rearrangement uses TRBV18 and TRBJ1-2, with TRBD1 matching over 8 bases. This CDR3 comprises 14 residues. V lost 4 bases to trimming and J lost 5 bases; unmatched junction nucleotides: 6. Germline V gene data show CDR1 as KGHSH and CDR2 as LQKENI. CDR3 sequence reads: CASSQLDRGYGYTF. The CDR3, as DNA: TGTGCCAGCTCACAACTAGACAGGGGATATGGCTACACCTTC.

This CDR3 reads CASSLSGQFEAFF. The CDR3 DNA follows: TGTGCCAGCAGTTTATCAGGACAGTTTGAAGCTTTCTTT. This rearrangement joins TRBV27 to TRBJ1-1, with a possible D match to TRBD1 (6 bases). The V and J ends lost 0 bases and 7 bases respectively, with 9 bases between them. CDR1 MNHEY and CDR2 SMNVEV come from the germline V gene (reference sequence). The CDR3 is made up of 13 amino acids.